These 17 T cell receptor beta chains came from one sample sequenced in a study of identical twins. TCRdb re-derived calls from the 5' RACE reads in MiXCR, one entry per CDR3 protein. In the table there are over 250,000 distinct CDR3 sequences, over 8.5% of which are singletons. These data were also reused for a study on yellow fever vaccine responses in identical twins.

The specimen sequenced was CD8+ T cells sorted from blood. Source of these receptors: a woman aged 18-29 years in good health.

In its sample, this clonotype was seen many times. The CDR3, as DNA: TGCGCCAGCAGCGGTGGGGATTCCTACGAGCAGTACTTC. Its protein is CASSGGDSYEQYF. V and J are TRBV5-1 and TRBJ2-7, with D unresolved. The CDR3 consists of 13 residues. Germline-derived CDR1 and CDR2 are SGHRS and YFSETQ. The V gene lost 4 bases and the J gene lost 1 base, with 9 bases spanning the gap.

This clonotype came up many times. CDR3 sequence (DNA): TGTGCCAGCAGTTTCTCTCTTCTGGCGGGGGACGAGCAGTACTTC. It translates to CASSFSLLAGDEQYF. The chain joins TRBV12-3 or TRBV12-4 to TRBJ2-7; 7 bases are a match to TRBD2. The CDR3 is 15 residues long. V lost 3 bases, J lost 5 bases, and 10 bases stayed unmatched.

The chain employs TRBV20-1 and TRBJ2-1, with D hard to call. The ends were cut back, 1 base at V and 4 bases at J, with 8 bases in the middle. Germline V gene data show CDR1 as DFQATT and CDR2 as SNEGSKA (reference sequence). This CDR3 region has 13 residues. The CDR3 sequence: CSARVLQYNEQFF. The CDR3 DNA follows: TGCAGTGCTAGAGTACTCCAGTACAATGAGCAGTTCTTC.

The table lists this clonotype with a few counts. The rearrangement links TRBV11-2 to TRBJ2-1; D may be TRBD1 (6 bases). Trimming removed 7 bases at V and 4 bases at J, with 14 bases between. This CDR3 region has 14 residues. Per the germline V gene, CDR1 is SGHAT and CDR2 is FQNNGV. The CDR3 sequence: CASITGFKYNEQFF. CDR3 coding DNA: TGTGCCAGCATCACAGGGTTTAAGTACAATGAGCAGTTCTTC. The variable domain in full, completed from reference TRBV11-2 and TRBJ2-1, reads EAGVAQSPRYKIIEKRQSVAFWCNPISGHATLYWYQQILGQGPKLLIQFQNNGVVDDSQLPKDRFSAERLKGVDSTLKIQPAKLEDSAVYLCASITGFKYNEQFFGPGTRLTVL.

This clonotype turned up a few times. V is TRBV5-1 and J is TRBJ2-1, with 7 nucleotides matching TRBD1. Trimming cost V 6 bases and J 5 bases; bases outside gene matches: 5. Germline loops: CDR1 SGHRS, CDR2 YFSETQ. The CDR3 has 13 residues. The CDR3 reads CASTWTGHNEQFF. As DNA, the CDR3 is TGCGCCAGCACCTGGACAGGCCACAATGAGCAGTTCTTC.

Only a few counts were recorded for this clonotype. The chain uses TRBV6-4 and TRBJ2-2; D perhaps matches TRBD1 (6 bases). Germline CDR1 and CDR2: MRHNA and SNTAGT. The V end lost 3 bases, the J end lost 1 base, and 12 bases lay between the germline ends. There are 16 residues in the CDR3. This CDR3 reads CASSEWAGENTGELFF. CDR3 in DNA: TGTGCCAGCAGTGAATGGGCAGGGGAGAACACCGGGGAGCTGTTTTTT.

This chain links TRBV20-1 with TRBJ2-7, with 7 positions matching TRBD1. Germline-derived CDR1 and CDR2 are DFQATT and SNEGSKA (reference sequence). V shed 3 bases, J shed 1 base, and the junction held 3 bases outside the gene matches. This CDR3 spans 13 amino acids. The CDR3 DNA follows: TGCAGTGCTAGCCTGGGACAGTCCTACGAGCAGTACTTC. Residues: CSASLGQSYEQYF.

The table lists this clonotype with a few counts. This chain joins TRBV20-1 and TRBJ2-1; no reliable D call. V lost 0 bases to trimming and J lost 4 bases, with 7 bases between them. From germline, CDR1 is DFQATT and CDR2 SNEGSKA (reference sequence). CDR3 length: 13 amino acids. The CDR3 region has the DNA TGCAGTGCTAGAGATCTCCCATACAATGAGCAGTTCTTC. Translation: CSARDLPYNEQFF.

This chain links TRBV9 with TRBJ2-1; D is possibly TRBD2 (6 bases). The CDR3 consists of 12 residues. The germline V and J ends were trimmed by 7 bases and 9 bases, with 14 bases remaining between them. Germline-derived CDR1 and CDR2 are SGDLS and YYNGEE. CDR3 sequence: CASGVRGTEQFF. The CDR3 DNA follows: TGTGCCAGCGGGGTTCGGGGGACTGAGCAGTTCTTC.

A single count supports this clonotype. The rearrangement links TRBV2 to TRBJ2-1; 10 positions match TRBD2. Germline V gives CDR1 SNHLY, CDR2 FYNNEI. Trimming removed 2 bases from V and 9 bases from J; junction bases left unmatched: 4. This CDR3 spans 14 amino acids. Here the CDR3 reads CASSELAGVGEQFF. CDR3 bases: TGTGCCAGCAGTGAACTAGCGGGGGTGGGTGAGCAGTTCTTC.

Many counts were recorded for this clonotype. The rearrangement links TRBV29-1 to TRBJ2-1, with D uncertain. Germline CDR1 reads SQVTM; CDR2 reads ANQGSEA. Trimming took 6 bases from V and 6 from J, leaving 21 bases between them. The length of the CDR3 is 15 residues. The CDR3 reads CSVWSPWRTGNEQFF. The CDR3 region has the DNA TGCAGCGTCTGGAGCCCCTGGCGGACCGGCAATGAGCAGTTCTTC.

The V call is TRBV7-9, the J call TRBJ2-4; the match to TRBD1 covers 9 bases. Germline V CDR1 and CDR2: SEHNR, FQNEAQ (reference sequence). This CDR3 contains 14 residues. The V segment lost 6 bases and the J segment 1 base; nucleotides outside the gene matches: 1. The DNA of the CDR3 is TGTGCCAGCAGAGGGACAGGGGCCAAAAACATTCAGTACTTC. This translates into CASRGTGAKNIQYF.

This clonotype turned up a few times. The chain recombines TRBV2 with TRBJ1-2; 7 bases map to TRBD1. CDR1 and CDR2 from the germline V gene are SNHLY and FYNNEI. J was trimmed by 4 bases and V by 11 bases; bases with no gene match: 19. This CDR3 spans 16 amino acids. CDR3 in amino acids: CAHQRTTGRMRYGYTF. The CDR3 coding sequence is TGTGCCCACCAGCGGACGACAGGGAGGATGCGCTATGGCTACACCTTC.

As for this clonotype: A junction boundary mismatches the germline segment, possibly from a read error. The chain employs TRBV6-1 and TRBJ2-1, with D maybe TRBD1 (6 bases). This CDR3 contains 14 residues. Per the germline V gene, CDR1 is MNHNS and CDR2 is SASEGT. DNA of the CDR3: TGTACCAGCAGTCTCCCGGACAGCTACAATGAGCAGTTCTTC. Translated: CTSSLPDSYNEQFF.

This clonotype has only a few counts. In nucleotides, the CDR3 is TGTGCCAGCAGCCTCCCCCCGGGTTTGAATGAGCAGTTCTTC. This gives the protein CASSLPPGLNEQFF. The V and J genes are TRBV7-9 and TRBJ2-1, with D unresolved. The germline V gene has CDR1 SEHNR and CDR2 FQNEAQ (reference sequence). CDR3 length: 14 amino acids. V was clipped by 5 bases and J by 7 bases, with 15 bases between them.

There are a few counts of this clonotype. V usage is TRBV11-2 and J usage is TRBJ2-7, with D perhaps TRBD1 (6 bases). The CDR3 spans 16 residues. Germline CDR1 reads SGHAT; CDR2 reads FQNNGV. Trimming left V 2 bases short and J 4 bases short, with 18 bases between. The CDR3 here is CASSLRTASLPYEQYF. The CDR3 nucleotides read TGTGCCAGCAGCTTACGGACAGCCTCCCTTCCTTACGAGCAGTACTTC. Supplemented by reference TRBV11-2 and TRBJ2-7, the full variable domain reads EAGVAQSPRYKIIEKRQSVAFWCNPISGHATLYWYQQILGQGPKLLIQFQNNGVVDDSQLPKDRFSAERLKGVDSTLKIQPAKLEDSAVYLCASSLRTASLPYEQYFGPGTRLTVT.

This clonotype was counted a few times. The chain is built from TRBV7-9 and TRBJ2-7, with D unclear. Germline V gene sequence: CDR1 SEHNR, CDR2 FQNEAQ (reference sequence). The V gene lost 3 bases and the J gene lost 6 bases, with 15 bases spanning the gap. The CDR3 contains 14 residues. In DNA, the CDR3 is TGTGCCAGCAGCTTCGACAAGGCCCCAGGCGAGCAGTACTTC. As protein: CASSFDKAPGEQYF. Combining the CDR3 with reference TRBV7-9 and TRBJ2-7 gives the whole variable domain DTGVSQNPRHKITKRGQNVTFRCDPISEHNRLYWYRQTLGQGPEFLTYFQNEAQLEKSRLLSDRFSAERPKGSFSTLEIQRTEQGDSAMYLCASSFDKAPGEQYFGPGTRLTVT.